This T cell receptor (beta chain) comes out of a study of PD-1 blockade in mismatch repair-deficient tumors. Generated by immunoSEQ multiplex PCR, the TCRdb table keeps only in-frame clones and is missing some. The sample records 60,000 to 70,000 clones, about nine tenths being singletons. This clonotype originated in an adult with mismatch repair-deficient cancer. Sample: peripheral blood, taken 52 weeks after starting pembrolizumab.

The CDR3 region has the DNA TGTGCCAGCAGCTTAGAAGGGAACGGGGAAGCTTTCTTT. Residues: CASSLEGNGEAFF. The genes are TRBV7-9 and TRBJ1-1, with D uncertain. Trimming removed 1 base from V and 8 bases from J, with 11 bases in between. The germline V gene has CDR1 SEHNR and CDR2 FQNEAQ (reference sequence). The CDR3 spans 13 residues.